This TCR beta chain originates from a study of cytomegalovirus exposure and HLA in healthy donors. At the level of the study: Researchers previously reported finding fewer than 120 million unique TCR beta sequences from around 200 million T cells. HLA-typed donors contributed around 82 million unique TCRs, which were held in an early data release.

Notes on the study in general: Later analysis associated a missense DCLRE1C variant with TCR beta V- and J-gene trimming.

Primers for the PCR totalled 60 Vbeta and 13 Jbeta. Profiled with immunoSEQ multiplex PCR; TCRdb holds only in-frame clones, not every one. The repertoire holds tens of thousands of clones, with more than 50% as singletons. Note on this clone: As yet, its antigen is unknown.

This receptor was obtained from a male donor in good health and CMV-seropositive. Sequencing was carried out using PBMCs.

The CDR3 DNA is TGTGCCAGCAGTGAGTCGGGTTTGGCGGCTTTCTTT. This codes for CASSESGLAAFF. This chain joins TRBV6-1 and TRBJ1-1; D gene unclear. Trimming took off 3 bases at V and 11 bases at J, with 13 bases between the two ends. Germline CDR1 reads MNHNS; CDR2 reads SASEGT. The CDR3 has 12 amino acids.